The following is a T cell receptor beta chain sequence with its context. The data were obtained in a study of blood T cell repertoires in COVID-19. About the research overall: Material from acute and convalescent COVID-19 was sourced from the United States, Italy and Spain. T cells, B-cell-depleted T cells, or PBMCs provided the cDNA or gDNA that served as material.

Assay used: immunoSEQ multiplex PCR; TCRdb lists only in-frame clones, some missing. The sample lists approximately 97,000 clones; roughly 87% were seen once. CDR3 length: 13 residues. V lost 4 bases, J lost 4 bases, and 10 bases lay in between. Germline V lookup: CDR1 SGHDN, CDR2 FVKESK. This receptor was taken from a man aged 45-60 years with active COVID-19. The chain has TRBV14 and TRBJ1-1, with D hard to call. The sample comprised peripheral blood. The CDR3 DNA is TGTGCCAGCAGCCTAACTGGTCCCACTGAAGCTTTCTTT. Amino acid sequence: CASSLTGPTEAFF.